This entry describes one TCR beta chain. Its antigen is still unknown. TCRdb keeps only in-frame clones here, not all; method: immunoSEQ multiplex PCR. The sample carries about 59,000 clones, less than 95% recorded once. This sample was included in a study of OX40 agonist ivuxolimab in advanced cancers. Study-level results: In the expanded peripheral T cells, antigen specificity was never determined. Clones of CD4+ and CD8+ blood T cells grew by week 6 at doses of 0.1 to 3.0 mg/kg.

The ends were cut back, 0 bases at V and 3 bases at J, with 12 bases in the middle. Germline V gene sequence: CDR1 MGHRA, CDR2 YSYEKL. The length of the CDR3 is 15 residues. This TCR was sampled from an adult with an advanced solid tumor such as melanoma, head and neck, liver or kidney cancer. The rearrangement joins TRBV4-1 to TRBJ2-7; possible D gene TRBD2, 5 bases. The sequencing used CD4+ or CD8+ T cells sorted from blood, collected in a trial of the OX40 agonist ivuxolimab. CDR3 residues: CASSQDSGGGYEQYF. As DNA, the CDR3 is TGCGCCAGCAGCCAAGATTCGGGCGGAGGCTACGAGCAGTACTTC.